Below are 4 T cell receptor beta chains sequenced from a single sample in a study of cytomegalovirus exposure and HLA in healthy donors. PCR amplification relied on 60 Vbeta primers (plus 13 Jbeta primers). Method: immunoSEQ multiplex PCR; TCRdb's copy keeps in-frame clones and lacks some. The sample includes roughly 96,000 clones, about four fifths seen only once; the top ten take 2.5% to 3.5%. What was sequenced was PBMCs. These receptors were obtained from a female donor in good health and CMV-seropositive.

This clone turned up a few times. This chain links TRBV5-1 with TRBJ1-1, with TRBD1 identical over 9 bases. V lost 3 bases, J lost 0 bases, and 0 bases stayed unmatched. Germline CDR1 and CDR2: SGHRS and YFSETQ. The CDR3 spans 14 residues. The CDR3 coding sequence is TGCGCCAGCAGCTGGACAGGGGTGAACACTGAAGCTTTCTTT. Translating it yields CASSWTGVNTEAFF.

V usage is TRBV11-2 and J usage is TRBJ1-1; D is perhaps TRBD1 (6 bases). This CDR3 spans 13 amino acids. Between the trimmed V and J ends, which lost 4 bases and 10 bases, there was a span of 16 bases. The V gene's germline CDR1 is SGHAT and CDR2 FQNNGV. This CDR3 reads CASSSRTEVGAFF. The CDR3 coding sequence is TGTGCCAGCAGCTCGCGGACAGAGGTGGGAGCTTTCTTT.

The J gene is TRBJ2-7, the V gene TRBV7-9; D might be TRBD1 (5 bases). The CDR3 loop spans 13 amino acids. CDR1 is SEHNR and CDR2 is FQNEAQ in the germline V gene (reference sequence). V was cut by 5 bases and J by 4 bases, with 12 bases left in between. The CDR3 DNA is TGTGCCAGCAGCCCACCGGACATTTACGAGCAGTACTTC. It specifies CASSPPDIYEQYF.

This chain connects TRBV28 to TRBJ1-1; D uncertain. CDR3 length: 13 amino acids. V shed 4 bases and J shed 4 bases, with 10 bases lying between them. Germline-derived CDR1 and CDR2 are MDHEN and SYDVKM. The CDR3 protein is CASSSEGGTEAFF. The DNA of the CDR3 is TGTGCCAGCAGTTCCGAGGGTGGCACTGAAGCTTTCTTT.